A selection of T cell receptor beta chains follows, all from one sample in a study of response to subunit inactivated influenza vaccine. TCRdb reprocessed the RT-PCR reads with MiXCR, giving one entry per CDR3 protein. This repertoire shows about 520,000 distinct CDR3 sequences, 11% found once; its top ten account for more than 10%. The material was PBMCs from blood, obtained more than 35 days after vaccination. The receptors were gathered from a man over 45 who received an inactivated influenza vaccine. CDR3s include the opening cysteine and the closing phenylalanine or tryptophan. A D gene is named only where the DNA matches it firmly. Some rows have no size entry. The others give once, few or many, or a class for an expanded clone.

-,-,TRBV5-1,TRBJ2-7,CASSLDSLTSGEQYF,TGCGCCAGCAGCTTGGATAGTCTGACATCTGGGGAGCAGTACTTC
TRBD1,many,TRBV7-2,TRBJ2-7,CASSLAQGIAYEQYF,TGTGCCAGCAGCTTAGCACAGGGGATCGCGTACGAGCAGTACTTC
TRBD2,-,TRBV27,TRBJ2-7,CASSKQPGTSGGIQTYEQYF,TGTGCCAGCAGTAAGCAACCCGGGACTAGCGGGGGCATACAAACCTACGAGCAGTACTTC
-,many,TRBV20-1,TRBJ2-3,CSARDPPDTQYF,TGCAGTGCTAGAGATCCCCCAGATACGCAGTATTTT
TRBD1,many,TRBV6-2/TRBV6-3,TRBJ1-2,CASVRDRNYGYTF,TGTGCCAGCGTAAGGGACAGAAACTATGGCTACACCTTC
TRBD2,-,TRBV7-2,TRBJ2-7,CASSLDGGANEQYF,TGTGCCAGCAGCTTAGACGGGGGGGCGAATGAGCAGTACTTC
TRBD2,-,TRBV6-2/TRBV6-3,TRBJ2-1,CASSLGSLGGGPGYNEQFF,TGTGCCAGCAGTTTAGGATCCCTCGGCGGGGGACCGGGGTACAATGAGCAGTTCTTC
-,many,TRBV29-1,TRBJ2-1,CSVFYPGRYEQFF,TGCAGCGTTTTCTATCCAGGGAGGTATGAGCAGTTCTTC
TRBD2,-,TRBV12-3/TRBV12-4,TRBJ2-1,CASSLFTSGTYNEQFF,TGTGCCAGCAGTTTATTCACTAGCGGAACCTACAATGAGCAGTTCTTC
TRBD2,-,TRBV20-1,TRBJ2-3,CSARDGLAGRVRRTDTQYF,TGCAGTGCTAGAGATGGCCTAGCGGGTCGGGTTAGACGGACAGATACGCAGTATTTT
TRBD2,few,TRBV11-2,TRBJ2-1,CASSPRTSYEQFF,TGTGCCAGCAGCCCCCGGACTAGTTATGAGCAGTTCTTC
TRBD2,-,TRBV4-3,TRBJ2-1,CASSPGTSGGSTFAYEQFF,TGCGCCAGCAGCCCCGGGACTAGCGGGGGGAGTACATTTGCCTATGAGCAGTTCTTC
TRBD2,few,TRBV18,TRBJ2-7,CASSPGSGSLYEQYF,TGTGCCAGCTCACCAGGAAGCGGGAGTTTGTACGAGCAGTACTTC